This passage covers 5 T cell receptor beta chains from one sample sequenced in a study of blood T cells in healthy people across ages. The use of a sample-barcoded 5' primer and a J-beta primer mix characterized a second PCR of roughly 6 to 11 cycles. TCRdb used MiXCR to reprocess the 5' RACE reads, holding one entry per CDR3 protein. Found here are approximately 800,000 distinct CDR3 sequences, about 46% of them singletons; the top ten hold 15% to 20%. Sequenced material: blood. Receptors originate from a man older than 75 in good health.

The chain has TRBV6-2 or TRBV6-3 and TRBJ2-5, with a tentative D call TRBD2 (6 bases). The CDR3 runs 15 residues. V lost 0 bases and J 5 bases, leaving 13 bases between the germline ends. From germline, CDR1 is MNHEY and CDR2 SVGEGT. The CDR3, as DNA: TGTGCCAGCAGTTACTCGAAGACCGGGAGCGAGACCCAGTACTTC. Translating gives CASSYSKTGSETQYF.

V usage is TRBV9 and J usage is TRBJ2-5; no clear D gene. TRBJ2-7 explains the end of the DNA better; the J call may be wrong. The CDR3 sequence is 15 residues long. Germline assignment: CDR1 SGDLS and CDR2 YYNGEE. This CDR3 reads CASSPRPPKDYEQYF. The DNA of the CDR3 is TGTGCCAGCAGCCCCCGGCCCCCGAAGGACTACGAGCAGTACTTC.

The table lists this clonotype with many counts. The chain uses TRBV5-1 and TRBJ2-3, with D possibly TRBD1 on 5 matching bases. V was pared by 0 bases and J by 0 bases, with 17 bases between. The CDR3 has 18 amino acids. Germline V gives CDR1 SGHRS, CDR2 YFSETQ. The CDR3 region is CASSLGHQQAASTDTQYF. For the CDR3, the DNA is TGCGCCAGCAGCTTGGGGCATCAACAGGCTGCTAGCACAGATACGCAGTATTTT.

The CDR3 DNA follows: TGCAGTGCTAGGAGGGCAGACACTAATTATAATTCACCCCTCCACTTT. It yields the protein CSARRADTNYNSPLHF. The J gene is TRBJ1-6, the V gene TRBV20-1; D is ambiguous. Trimming took 3 bases from V and 4 from J, leaving 16 bases between them. This CDR3 spans 16 amino acids. Germline V lookup: CDR1 DFQATT, CDR2 SNEGSKA (reference sequence).

The genes are TRBV24-1 and TRBJ2-1, with TRBD2 matching 7 bases. V shed 4 bases, J shed 10 bases, and the junction held 6 bases outside the gene matches. CDR3 length: 13 amino acids. The germline CDR1 and CDR2 sequences are KGHDR and SFDVKD. The CDR3 nucleotides are TGTGCCACCAGTGAGGGGGGGGTCGGCGAGCAGTTCTTC. It yields the protein CATSEGGVGEQFF.